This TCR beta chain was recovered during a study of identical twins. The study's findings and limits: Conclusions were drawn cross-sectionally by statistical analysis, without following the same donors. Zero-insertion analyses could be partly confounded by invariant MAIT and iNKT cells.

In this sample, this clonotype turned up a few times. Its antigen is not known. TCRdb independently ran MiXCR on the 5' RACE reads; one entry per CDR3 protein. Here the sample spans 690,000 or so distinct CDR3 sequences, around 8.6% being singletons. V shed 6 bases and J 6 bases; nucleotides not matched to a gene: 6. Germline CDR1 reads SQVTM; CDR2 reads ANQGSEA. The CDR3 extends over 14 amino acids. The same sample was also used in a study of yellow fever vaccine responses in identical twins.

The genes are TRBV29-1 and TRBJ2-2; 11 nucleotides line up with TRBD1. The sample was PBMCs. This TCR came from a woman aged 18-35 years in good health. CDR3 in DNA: TGCAGCGTAGATAGGGACAGGGGGGCCGGGGAGCTGTTTTTT. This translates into CSVDRDRGAGELFF.